This T cell receptor beta chain was obtained from a study of CD8 T cells in Susac syndrome. V gave up 6 bases and J gave up 8 bases, with 7 bases separating them. Germline-derived CDR1 and CDR2 are MNHNY and SVGAGI (reference sequence). The CDR3 is made up of 11 amino acids. Reverse transcription used about 0.5 to 1 ug RNA and random hexamers. TCRdb reanalysed the immunoSEQ multiplex PCR reads using MiXCR and keeps one entry per CDR3 protein. The sample includes some 200,000 distinct CDR3 sequences, 95% of them seen just once. This TCR derives from a human donor with Susac syndrome. The chain combines TRBV6-6 with TRBJ1-4; D unclear. Input material: CD8+ T cells from PBMCs. CDR3 nucleotide sequence: TGTGCCAGCAGATCCCCCGAAAAACTGTTTTTT. Its protein is CASRSPEKLFF.